The T cell receptor beta chain under discussion was sequenced for a study of cytomegalovirus exposure and HLA in healthy donors. Overall study context: According to later analysis, the same platform produced the roughly 110 validation and several hundred first-cohort repertoires.

CDR3 length: 15 amino acids. V gave up 4 bases and J gave up 9 bases, with 20 bases separating them. Germline CDR1 and CDR2: SGHDT and YYEEEE. Produced via immunoSEQ multiplex PCR; TCRdb's table is partial and in-frame only. Of about 360,000 clones in the sample, roughly 85% are singletons; the top ten hold about 0.8%. Findings and limits, study-wide: Cytomegalovirus status, reportedly, was diagnosed with high specificity and sensitivity by the classifier. The study put under 200 TCR beta chains on its list as cytomegalovirus-associated.

On this clone: The antigen is not known.

This chain joins TRBV5-6 and TRBJ2-1; maybe TRBD2 (5 bases). Sequencing input: PBMCs. The sequence came from a woman aged 18-29 years in good health and CMV-seronegative. DNA of the CDR3: TGTGCCAGCAGCCATACACTAGAAGGAGAGGTTGAGCAGTTCTTC. Its protein is CASSHTLEGEVEQFF.